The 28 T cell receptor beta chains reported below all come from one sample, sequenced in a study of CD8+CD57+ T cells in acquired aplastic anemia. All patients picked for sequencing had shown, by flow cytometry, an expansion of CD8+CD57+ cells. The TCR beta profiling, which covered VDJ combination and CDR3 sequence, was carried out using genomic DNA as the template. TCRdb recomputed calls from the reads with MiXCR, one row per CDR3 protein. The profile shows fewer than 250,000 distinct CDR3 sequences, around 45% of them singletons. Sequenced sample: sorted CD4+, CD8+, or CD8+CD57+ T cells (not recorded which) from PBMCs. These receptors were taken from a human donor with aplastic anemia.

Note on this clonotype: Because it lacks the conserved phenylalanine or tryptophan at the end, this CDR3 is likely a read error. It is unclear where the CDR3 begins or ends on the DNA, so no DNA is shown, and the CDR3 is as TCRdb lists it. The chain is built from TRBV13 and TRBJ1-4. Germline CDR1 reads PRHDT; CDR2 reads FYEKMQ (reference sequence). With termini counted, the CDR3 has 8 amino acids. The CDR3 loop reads CASSIRTI.

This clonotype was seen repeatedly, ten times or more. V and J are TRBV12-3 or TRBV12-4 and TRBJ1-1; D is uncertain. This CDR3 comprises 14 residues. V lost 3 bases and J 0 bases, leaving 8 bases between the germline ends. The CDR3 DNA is TGTGCCAGCAGTTTCGTCAGCATGAACACTGAAGCTTTCTTT. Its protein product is CASSFVSMNTEAFF.

CDR3 DNA: TGTGCCAGTAGTATGGGGCCCACTACCGTCCGGTTCTTC. It is translated as CASSMGPTTVRFF. The chain employs TRBV19 and TRBJ2-1; perhaps TRBD1 as D (5 bases). The V gene's germline CDR1 is LNHDA and CDR2 SQIVND (reference sequence). V lost 3 bases to trimming and J lost 15 bases, with 18 bases between them. This CDR3 comprises 13 residues.

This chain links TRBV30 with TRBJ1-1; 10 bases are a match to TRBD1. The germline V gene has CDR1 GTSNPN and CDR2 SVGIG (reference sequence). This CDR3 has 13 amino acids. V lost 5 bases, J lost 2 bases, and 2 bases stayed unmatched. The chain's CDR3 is CAWGTGANTEAFF. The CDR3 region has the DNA TGTGCCTGGGGGACAGGGGCTAACACTGAAGCTTTCTTT. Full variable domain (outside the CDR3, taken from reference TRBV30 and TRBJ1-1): SQTIHQWPATLVQPVGSPLSLECTVEGTSNPNLYWYRQAAGRGLQLLFYSVGIGQISSEVPQNLSASRPQDRQFILSSKKLLLSDSGFYLCAWGTGANTEAFFGQGTRLTVV.

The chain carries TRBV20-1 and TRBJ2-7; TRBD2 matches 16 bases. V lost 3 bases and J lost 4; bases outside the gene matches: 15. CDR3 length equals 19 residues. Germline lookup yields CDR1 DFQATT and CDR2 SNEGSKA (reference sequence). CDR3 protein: CSARGQIGTSGGERYEQYF. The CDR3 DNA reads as TGCAGTGCTAGGGGTCAGATAGGGACTAGCGGGGGGGAGAGGTACGAGCAGTACTTC.

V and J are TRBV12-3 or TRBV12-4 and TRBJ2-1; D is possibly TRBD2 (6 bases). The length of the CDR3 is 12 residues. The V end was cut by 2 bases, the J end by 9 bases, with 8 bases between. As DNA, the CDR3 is TGTGCCAGCAGTTTATCGGGAGTTGAGCAGTTCTTC. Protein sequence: CASSLSGVEQFF.

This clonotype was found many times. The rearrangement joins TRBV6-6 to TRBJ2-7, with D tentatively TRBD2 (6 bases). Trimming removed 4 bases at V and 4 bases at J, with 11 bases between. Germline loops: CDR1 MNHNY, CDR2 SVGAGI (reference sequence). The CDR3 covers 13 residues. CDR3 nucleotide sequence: TGTGCCAGCAGTTTAGGACTAATGTACGAGCAGTACTTC. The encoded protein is CASSLGLMYEQYF.

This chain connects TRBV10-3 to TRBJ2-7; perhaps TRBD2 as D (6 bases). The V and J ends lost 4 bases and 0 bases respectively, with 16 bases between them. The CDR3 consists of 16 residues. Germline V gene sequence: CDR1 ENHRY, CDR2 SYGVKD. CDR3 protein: CAISANGGKSSYEQYF. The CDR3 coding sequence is TGTGCCATCAGTGCCAACGGGGGTAAGAGCTCCTACGAGCAGTACTTC.

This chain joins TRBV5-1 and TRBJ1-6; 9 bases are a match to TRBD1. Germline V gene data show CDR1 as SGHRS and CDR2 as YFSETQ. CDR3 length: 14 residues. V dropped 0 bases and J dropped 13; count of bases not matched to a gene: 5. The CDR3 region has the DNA TGCGCCAGCAGCTTGGGGACAGGGGCGGACCCCCTCCACTTT. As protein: CASSLGTGADPLHF.

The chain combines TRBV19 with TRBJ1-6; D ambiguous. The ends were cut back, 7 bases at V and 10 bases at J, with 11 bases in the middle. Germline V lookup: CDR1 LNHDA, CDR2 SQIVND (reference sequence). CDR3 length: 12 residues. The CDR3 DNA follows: TGTGCCAGTAACTCAGTTTTGTCACCCCTCCACTTT. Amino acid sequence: CASNSVLSPLHF.

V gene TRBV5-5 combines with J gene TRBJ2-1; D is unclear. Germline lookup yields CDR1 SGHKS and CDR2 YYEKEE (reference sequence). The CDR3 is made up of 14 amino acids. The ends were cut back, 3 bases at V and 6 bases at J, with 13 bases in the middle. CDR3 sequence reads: CASSWAYRGNEQFF. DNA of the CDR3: TGTGCCAGCAGCTGGGCTTACAGAGGCAATGAGCAGTTCTTC.

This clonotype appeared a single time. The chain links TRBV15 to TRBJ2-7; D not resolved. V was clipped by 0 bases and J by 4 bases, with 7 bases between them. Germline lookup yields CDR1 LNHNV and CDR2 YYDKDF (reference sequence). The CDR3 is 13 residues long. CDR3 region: CATSRDESYEQYF. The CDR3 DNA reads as TGTGCCACCAGCAGAGATGAATCTTACGAGCAGTACTTC. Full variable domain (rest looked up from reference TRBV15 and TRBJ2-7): DAMVIQNPRYQVTQFGKPVTLSCSQTLNHNVMYWYQQKSSQAPKLLFHYYDKDFNNEADTPDNFQSRRPNTSFCFLDIRSPGLGDTAMYLCATSRDESYEQYFGPGTRLTVT.

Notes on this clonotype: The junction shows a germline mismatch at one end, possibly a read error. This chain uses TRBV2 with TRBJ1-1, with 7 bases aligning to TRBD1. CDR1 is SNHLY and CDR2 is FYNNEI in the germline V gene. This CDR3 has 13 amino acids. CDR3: CASRQGELSEAFF. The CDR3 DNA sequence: TGTGCCAGCCGACAGGGTGAGCTTTCTGAGGCTTTCTTT.

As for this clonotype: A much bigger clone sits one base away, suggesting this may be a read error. CDR3 residues: CASSQAVRGAAEAFF. As DNA, the CDR3 is TGTGCCAGCAGCCAAGCGGTACGGGGGGCTGCTGAAGCTTTCTTT. This chain links TRBV7-9 with TRBJ1-1, with D perhaps TRBD1 (6 bases). Trimming removed 5 bases from V and 6 bases from J, with 19 bases in between. The germline CDR1 and CDR2 sequences are SEHNR and FQNEAQ (reference sequence). The CDR3 loop spans 15 amino acids.

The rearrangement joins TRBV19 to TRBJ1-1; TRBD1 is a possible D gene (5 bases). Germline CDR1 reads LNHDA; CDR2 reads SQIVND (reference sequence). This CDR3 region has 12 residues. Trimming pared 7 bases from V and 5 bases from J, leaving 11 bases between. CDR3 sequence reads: CASNGRGTEAFF. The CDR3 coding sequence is TGTGCCAGTAATGGGAGGGGAACTGAAGCTTTCTTT.

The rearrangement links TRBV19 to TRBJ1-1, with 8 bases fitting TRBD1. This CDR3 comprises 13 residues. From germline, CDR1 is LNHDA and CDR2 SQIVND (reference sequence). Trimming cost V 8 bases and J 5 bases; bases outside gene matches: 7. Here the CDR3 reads CASSQGARTEAFF. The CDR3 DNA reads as TGTGCCAGTTCCCAGGGGGCGCGAACTGAAGCTTTCTTT.

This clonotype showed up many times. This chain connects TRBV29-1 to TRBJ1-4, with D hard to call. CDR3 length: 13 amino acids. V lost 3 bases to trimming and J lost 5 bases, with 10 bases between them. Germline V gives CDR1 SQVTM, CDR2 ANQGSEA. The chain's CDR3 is CSVEEDGNEKLFF. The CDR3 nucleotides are TGCAGCGTTGAGGAAGACGGGAATGAAAAACTGTTTTTT.

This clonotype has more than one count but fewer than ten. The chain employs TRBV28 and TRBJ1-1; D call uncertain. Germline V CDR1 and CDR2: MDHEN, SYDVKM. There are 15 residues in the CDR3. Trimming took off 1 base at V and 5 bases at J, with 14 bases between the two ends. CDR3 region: CASSLLVSRGTEAFF. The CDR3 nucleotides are TGTGCCAGCAGTTTATTGGTGTCCCGAGGAACTGAAGCTTTCTTT.

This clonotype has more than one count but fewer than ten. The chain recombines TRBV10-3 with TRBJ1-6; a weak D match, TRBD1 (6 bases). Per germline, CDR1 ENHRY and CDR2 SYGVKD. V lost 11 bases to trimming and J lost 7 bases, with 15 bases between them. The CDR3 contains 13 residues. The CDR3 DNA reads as TGTGCCGGGAACCGGGACACAAATTCACCCCTCCACTTT. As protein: CAGNRDTNSPLHF.

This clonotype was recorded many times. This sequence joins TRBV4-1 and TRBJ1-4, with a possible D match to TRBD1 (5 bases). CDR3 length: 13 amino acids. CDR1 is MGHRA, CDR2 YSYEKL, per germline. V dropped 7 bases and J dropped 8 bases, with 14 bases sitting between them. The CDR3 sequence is CASNLGRDEKLFF. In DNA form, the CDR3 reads TGCGCCAGCAACCTGGGGAGGGACGAAAAACTGTTTTTT.

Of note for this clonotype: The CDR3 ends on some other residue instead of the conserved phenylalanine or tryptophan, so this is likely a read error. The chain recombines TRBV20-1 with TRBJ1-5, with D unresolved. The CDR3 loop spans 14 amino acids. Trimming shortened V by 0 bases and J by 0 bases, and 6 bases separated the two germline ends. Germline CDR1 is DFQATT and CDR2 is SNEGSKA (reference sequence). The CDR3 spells CSAREVNSNQPQHS. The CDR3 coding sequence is TGCAGTGCTAGAGAAGTAAATAGCAATCAGCCCCAGCATTCT.

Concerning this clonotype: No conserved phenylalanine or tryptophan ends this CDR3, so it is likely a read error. The CDR3 DNA is TGTGCCAGCAGCCAAGATGCAGGGTCGCTGGAGACCCAGTACTCC. Its translation is CASSQDAGSLETQYS. The rearrangement links TRBV7-2 to TRBJ2-5; weak D call: TRBD1 (5 bases). CDR3 length equals 15 residues. Germline CDR1 SGHTA, CDR2 FQGNSA. The V end was cut by 5 bases, the J end by 5 bases, with 18 bases between.

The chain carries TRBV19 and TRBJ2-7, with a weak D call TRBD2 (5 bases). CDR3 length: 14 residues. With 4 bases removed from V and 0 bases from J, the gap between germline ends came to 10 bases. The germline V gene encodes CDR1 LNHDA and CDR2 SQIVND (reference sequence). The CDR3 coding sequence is TGTGCCAGTAGTACAGCGGTTCACTCCTACGAGCAGTACTTC. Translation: CASSTAVHSYEQYF.

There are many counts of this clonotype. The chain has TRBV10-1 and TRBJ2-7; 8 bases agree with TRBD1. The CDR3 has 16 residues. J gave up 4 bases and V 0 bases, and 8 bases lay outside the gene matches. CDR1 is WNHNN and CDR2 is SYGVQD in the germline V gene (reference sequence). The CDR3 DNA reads TGCGCCAGCAGTGAGTCCAGTTGGGACAGGCCATACGAGCAGTACTTC. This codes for CASSESSWDRPYEQYF.

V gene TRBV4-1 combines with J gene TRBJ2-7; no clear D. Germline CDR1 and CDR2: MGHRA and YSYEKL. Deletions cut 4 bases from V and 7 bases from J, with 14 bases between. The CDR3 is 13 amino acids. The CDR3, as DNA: TGCGCCAGCAGCCCCGGTCTCTTGGGGGAGCAGTACTTC. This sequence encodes CASSPGLLGEQYF.

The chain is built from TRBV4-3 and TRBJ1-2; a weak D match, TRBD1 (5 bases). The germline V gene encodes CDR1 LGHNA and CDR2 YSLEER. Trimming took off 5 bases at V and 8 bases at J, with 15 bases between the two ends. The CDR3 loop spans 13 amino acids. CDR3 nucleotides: TGCGCCAGCAGCGCGACAGAGAGGGGAGGCTACACCTTC. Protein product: CASSATERGGYTF.

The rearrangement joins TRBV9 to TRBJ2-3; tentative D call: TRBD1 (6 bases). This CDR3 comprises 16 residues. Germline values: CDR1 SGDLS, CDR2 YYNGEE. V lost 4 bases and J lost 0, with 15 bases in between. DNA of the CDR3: TGTGCCAGCAGCTTCAGACAGGTCCCTAGCACAGATACGCAGTATTTT. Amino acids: CASSFRQVPSTDTQYF.

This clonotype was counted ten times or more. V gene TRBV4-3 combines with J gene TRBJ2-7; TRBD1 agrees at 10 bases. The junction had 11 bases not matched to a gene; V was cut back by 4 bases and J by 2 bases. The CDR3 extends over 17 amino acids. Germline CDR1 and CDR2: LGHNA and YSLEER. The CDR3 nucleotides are TGCGCCAGCAGCCGCTACCCTCCGGGACAGGGGACCTACGAGCAGTACTTC. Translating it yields CASSRYPPGQGTYEQYF.